This T cell receptor beta chain was sequenced for a study of T-cell memory formation after mild COVID-19. At the level of the study: TCR clusters were largely donor specific. Study outcomes and limitations: Pre-infection memory harbored some responding clones, suggesting cross-reactive memory joined. Contracting CD4+ clones were located mainly in CM and EM, and CD8+ clones in EMRA.

Sample barcodes and UMIs were carried by the TCR alpha and TCR beta cDNA libraries that 5'RACE generated with constant-segment primers. TCRdb independently ran MiXCR on the 5' RACE reads; one entry per CDR3 protein. This table holds roughly 130,000 distinct CDR3 sequences, about a sixth found once. A note on this clonotype: Its antigen is unknown.

The receptor's source is an adult woman who had mild COVID-19 (a few samples of this study predate the infection). Cell type and time point are not known. The sample consisted of PBMCs or a T cell subset sorted from them (not recorded which).

The CDR3: CASSFLLGIDASGSYEQYF. The CDR3 DNA follows: TGTGCCAGCAGCTTCCTTCTTGGAATAGACGCCTCGGGGTCCTACGAGCAGTACTTC. The V and J genes are TRBV5-6 and TRBJ2-7, with D possibly being TRBD2 (5 bases). The CDR3 sequence is 19 residues long. Trimming took 2 bases from V and 1 from J, leaving 25 bases between them. Germline CDR1 SGHDT, CDR2 YYEEEE.